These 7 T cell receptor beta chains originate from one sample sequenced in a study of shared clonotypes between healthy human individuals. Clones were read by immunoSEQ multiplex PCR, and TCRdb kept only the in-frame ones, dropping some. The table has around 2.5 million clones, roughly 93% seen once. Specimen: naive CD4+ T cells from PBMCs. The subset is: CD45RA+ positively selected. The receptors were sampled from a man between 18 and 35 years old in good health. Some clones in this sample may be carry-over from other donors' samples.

The CDR3 loop is CASSPLGQGANTGELFF. The CDR3 bases are TGCGCCAGCAGCCCCCTTGGACAGGGGGCGAACACCGGGGAGCTGTTTTTT. The chain combines TRBV4-1 with TRBJ2-2; 10 bases fit TRBD1. Looked up from germline, CDR1 is MGHRA and CDR2 is YSYEKL. The CDR3 loop spans 17 amino acids. Losses at the gene ends were 4 bases for V and 0 bases for J; bases not matched to a gene: 5.

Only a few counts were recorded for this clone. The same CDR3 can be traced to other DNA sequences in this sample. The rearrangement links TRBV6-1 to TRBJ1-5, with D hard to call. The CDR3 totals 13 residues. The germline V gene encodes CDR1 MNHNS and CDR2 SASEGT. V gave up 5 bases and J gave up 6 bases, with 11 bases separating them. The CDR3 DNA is TGTGCCAGCAGTTTGGGGATGAGTCAGCCCCAGCATTTT. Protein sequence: CASSLGMSQPQHF.

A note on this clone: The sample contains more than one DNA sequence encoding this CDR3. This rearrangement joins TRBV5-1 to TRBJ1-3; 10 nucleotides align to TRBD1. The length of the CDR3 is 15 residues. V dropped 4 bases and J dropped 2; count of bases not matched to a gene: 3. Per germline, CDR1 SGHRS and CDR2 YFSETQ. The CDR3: CASSPGQGAGNTIYF. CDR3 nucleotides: TGCGCCAGCAGCCCCGGACAGGGGGCTGGAAACACCATATATTTT.

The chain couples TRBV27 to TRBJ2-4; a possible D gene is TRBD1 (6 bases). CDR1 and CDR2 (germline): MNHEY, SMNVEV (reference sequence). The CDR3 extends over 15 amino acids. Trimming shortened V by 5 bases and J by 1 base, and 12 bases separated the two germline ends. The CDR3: CASSPRGRAKNIQYF. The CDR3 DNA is TGTGCCAGCAGTCCCAGGGGAAGGGCCAAAAACATTCAGTACTTC.

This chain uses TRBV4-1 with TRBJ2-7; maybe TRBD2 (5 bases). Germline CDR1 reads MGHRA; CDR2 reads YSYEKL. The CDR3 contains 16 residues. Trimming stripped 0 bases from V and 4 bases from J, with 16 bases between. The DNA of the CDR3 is TGCGCCAGCAGCCAAGATTCGCGGGCAAGTCGGTACGAGCAGTACTTC. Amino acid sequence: CASSQDSRASRYEQYF.

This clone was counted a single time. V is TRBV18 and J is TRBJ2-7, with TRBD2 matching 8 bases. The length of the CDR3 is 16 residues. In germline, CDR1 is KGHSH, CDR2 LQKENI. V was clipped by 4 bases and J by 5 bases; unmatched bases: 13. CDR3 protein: CASSLSSGSALNEQYF. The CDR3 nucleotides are TGTGCCAGCTCACTATCTAGCGGGTCAGCTTTGAACGAGCAGTACTTC.

The CDR3 sequence is CASSTLTGQMNTEAFF. In DNA form, the CDR3 reads TGTGCCAGTAGTACACTAACGGGACAGATGAACACTGAAGCTTTCTTT. The V call is TRBV19, the J call TRBJ1-1, with 7 positions matching TRBD1. Germline assignment: CDR1 LNHDA and CDR2 SQIVND (reference sequence). This CDR3 region has 16 residues. Unmatched junction bases numbered 8, after V lost 4 bases and J lost 0 bases.